This is a list of T cell receptor beta chains from one sample in a study of shared clonotypes between healthy human individuals. Assay: immunoSEQ multiplex PCR; the TCRdb copy retains only in-frame clones and omits some. The repertoire includes some 900,000 clones, more than 75% of them detected once, and 1.5% sits in the top ten. Sequences were obtained from memory CD4+ T cells sorted from blood. The receptors stem from a man aged 18 to 35 in good health. CDR3s include the opening cysteine and the closing phenylalanine or tryptophan. Fields, in order: clone size, J gene, V gene, D gene, CDR3 DNA, CDR3 protein. D genes are given only for firm matches. Expanded clones get a size class; other rows say once, few or many, or leave the size out.

>.|TRBJ1-5|TRBV18|.
TGTGCCAGCTCACTTCTGAAGGGCAGCAATCAGCCCCAGCATTTT
CASSLLKGSNQPQHF
>.|TRBJ2-1|TRBV5-4|.
TGTGCCAGCAGCTTGGCCACGATAGCGGCCTCGATTAGCTCCTACAATGAGCAGTTCTTC
CASSLATIAASISSYNEQFF
>.|TRBJ2-7|TRBV28|.
TGTGCCAGCAGTCTAAACTACGAGCAGTACTTC
CASSLNYEQYF
>.|TRBJ2-7|TRBV2|.
TGTGCCAGCAGCCGGGACAACTACGAGCAGTACTTC
CASSRDNYEQYF
>.|TRBJ1-4|TRBV5-6|.
TGTGCCAGCAGCTTAAAGGGAATCCGTGAAAAACTGTTTTTT
CASSLKGIREKLFF
>.|TRBJ1-2|TRBV5-1|.
TGCGCCAGCAGATCCGGGGATAAGTATGGCTACACCTTC
CASRSGDKYGYTF
>.|TRBJ2-1|TRBV15|TRBD2
TGTGCCACCAGCGGATCTAGCGGGAGATCGAATGAGCAGTTCTTC
CATSGSSGRSNEQFF
>.|TRBJ2-5|TRBV5-1|.
TGCGCCAGCAGGGGAGAGGGGGCGCGGGGAGAGACCCAGTACTTC
CASRGEGARGETQYF
>once|TRBJ2-3|TRBV5-1|.
TGCGCCAGCAGCGCCGACCAAAATACGCAGTATTTT
CASSADQNTQYF
>.|TRBJ2-3|TRBV30|TRBD2
TGTGCCCGGGGGGGAGCCTTCACAGATACGCAGTATTTT
CARGGAFTDTQYF
>.|TRBJ1-5|TRBV10-1|TRBD1
TGCGCCAGCGGGACAGGGGGCAGTCAGCCCCAGCATTTT
CASGTGGSQPQHF
>.|TRBJ2-5|TRBV2|.
TGTGCCAGTAGCGTTGGGTCCCGGGAGACCCAGTACTTC
CASSVGSRETQYF
>.|TRBJ2-7|TRBV27|TRBD1
TGTGCCAGCAGTTTAGGGCCCGGACAGGGGGCCTACGAGCAGTACTTC
CASSLGPGQGAYEQYF
>.|TRBJ2-2|TRBV7-7|TRBD2
TGTGCTAGCAGCCCGACTAGCGGGAACACCGGGGAGCTGTTTTTT
CASSPTSGNTGELFF
>once|TRBJ2-2|TRBV5-1|TRBD1
TGCGCCAGCAGCTTCCGGACAGGGAACACCGGGGAGCTGTTTTTT
CASSFRTGNTGELFF
>.|TRBJ1-1|TRBV30|TRBD1
TGTGCCTGGACACAGGGGGGGAACACTGAAGCTTTCTTT
CAWTQGGNTEAFF